These 3 T cell receptor beta chains were all obtained from the same sample, sequenced in a study of T cell responses to AZD1222 COVID-19 vaccine. The repertoire was sequenced with immunoSEQ multiplex PCR; TCRdb's copy has only in-frame clones and lacks some. The table has 100,000 to 150,000 clones, almost 85% seen once. Specimen: peripheral blood, collected 28 days after the second dose of the MenACWY control vaccine. These TCRs come from an adult who received the MenACWY meningococcal vaccine as a control.

For the CDR3, the DNA is TGTGCCAGCTCAGAGGGACAGCTGAGCTCCTACAATGAGCAGTTCTTC. Protein product: CASSEGQLSSYNEQFF. V is TRBV18 and J is TRBJ2-1; 7 nucleotides agree with TRBD1. Per the germline V gene, CDR1 is KGHSH and CDR2 is LQKENI. V trimming: 5 bases; J trimming: 0 bases; junction bases outside the gene matches: 7. This CDR3 comprises 16 residues. Variable domain in full (rest from reference TRBV18 and TRBJ2-1): NAGVMQNPRHLVRRRGQEARLRCSPMKGHSHVYWYRQLPEEGLKFMVYLQKENIIDESGMPKERFSAEFPKEGPSILRIQQVVRGDSAAYFCASSEGQLSSYNEQFFGPGTRLTVL.

This clone was found once. V usage is TRBV5-1 and J usage is TRBJ1-2, with D possibly being TRBD1 (6 bases). The germline CDR1 and CDR2 sequences are SGHRS and YFSETQ. V was cut by 4 bases and J by 4 bases, with 14 bases left in between. The CDR3 runs to 14 residues. The CDR3 protein is CASSPSGQPYGYTF. The CDR3 DNA reads as TGCGCCAGCAGCCCCTCTGGACAGCCCTATGGCTACACCTTC.

This clone is a singleton in its sample. The genes are TRBV10-2 and TRBJ1-2, with 8 bases aligning to TRBD1. The trim removed 4 bases at V and 8 bases at J, leaving 9 bases unmatched. The CDR3 is 14 residues long. Germline-derived CDR1 and CDR2 are WSHSY and SAAADI. The CDR3 protein is CASSVAGGERGYTF. The CDR3 DNA reads as TGCGCCAGCAGTGTGGCAGGGGGCGAGAGGGGCTACACCTTC.